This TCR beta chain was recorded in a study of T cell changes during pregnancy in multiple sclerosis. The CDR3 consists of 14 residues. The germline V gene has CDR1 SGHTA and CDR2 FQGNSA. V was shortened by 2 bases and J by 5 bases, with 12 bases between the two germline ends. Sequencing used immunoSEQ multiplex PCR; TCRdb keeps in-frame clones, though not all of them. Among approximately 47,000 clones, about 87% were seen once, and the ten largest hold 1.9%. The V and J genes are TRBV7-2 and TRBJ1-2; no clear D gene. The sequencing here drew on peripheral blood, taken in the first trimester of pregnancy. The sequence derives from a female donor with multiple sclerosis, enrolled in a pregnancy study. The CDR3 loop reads CASSLPTPRYGYTF. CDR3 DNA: TGTGCCAGCAGCTTACCGACACCGCGTTATGGCTACACCTTC.